This T cell receptor beta chain was recovered during a study of T-cell reconstitution after alpha-beta-depleted transplantation in children. It was with unique molecular identifiers that the TCRbeta library was prepared. MiXCR, run by TCRdb on the PCR reads, gives a single entry per CDR3 protein. This sample yields some 500,000 distinct CDR3 sequences, of which about 18% are seen a single time; over 3% belongs to the top ten. This clonotype was recorded a few times. The CDR3 is 14 amino acids. Trimming took off 0 bases at V and 5 bases at J, with 8 bases between the two ends. The J gene is TRBJ2-1, the V gene TRBV12-3 or TRBV12-4; the D gene is possibly TRBD1 (5 bases). This specimen consisted of PBMCs from the stem cell graft donor, obtained from the stem cell graft. The receptor's source is a human donor who donated a stem cell graft to a child with acute lymphoblastic leukemia. Written as DNA, the CDR3 is TGTGCCAGCAGTTTAGCGCAGGGCCACAATGAGCAGTTCTTC. It codes for CASSLAQGHNEQFF.